The T cell receptor beta chain under discussion was sequenced for a study of cytomegalovirus exposure and HLA in healthy donors. In regard to this clone: Its matching antigen is unknown. The junction shows a germline mismatch at one end, possibly a read error.

The V gene's germline CDR1 is SGHNT and CDR2 YYREEE (reference sequence). CDR3 length: 15 amino acids. Study findings and constraints: The dataset shows that most TCR sequences were rare, while some public TCRs occurred in many donors. Using the classifier, cytomegalovirus status was reportedly diagnosed with high specificity and sensitivity.

Everyone who donated was a healthy bone marrow donor. PCR used 60 Vbeta primers and 13 Jbeta primers. Per the authors' pipeline: There were tens of millions of unique TCR beta chains by a later count, and around 10 million of them were shared. Measured with immunoSEQ multiplex PCR; TCRdb has only the in-frame clones, and not every one. V, J and clone size are those of that table, while D and trimming were read from the DNA. The top ten hold approximately 4.2% of the sample, which has 130,000 or so clones, 77% seen once. Sequencing was performed on PBMCs. This clonotype originated in a male donor in good health and CMV-seropositive. The rearrangement uses TRBV5-4 and TRBJ2-4; perhaps TRBD1 as D (8 bases). The CDR3 here is CASSLVQGEGNSQYF. The CDR3 DNA is TGTGCCAGCAGCTTGGTACAGGGGGAGGGGAACAGTCAGTACTTC.